Listed below are T cell receptor beta chains from one sample, sequenced in a study of blood T cell repertoires in COVID-19. The repertoire was sequenced with immunoSEQ multiplex PCR; TCRdb's copy has only in-frame clones and lacks some. The table has 210,000 or so clones, about 85% seen once; the top ten hold approximately 12%. Sequencing was done on a sample of peripheral blood. Every receptor here comes from a woman aged 18 to 35 who had recovered from COVID-19. Both conserved end residues are trimmed from each CDR3. Clone sizes are given selectively: once, few, many, or a class where the clone is expanded.

clone size,V gene,J gene,CDR3 protein
-,TRBV9,TRBJ2-7,ASSVEGLAGDEQY
-,TRBV9,TRBJ1-1,ASSAWEGPAMNTEAF
-,TRBV18,TRBJ1-1,ASSLAYRGNNTEAF
-,TRBV9,TRBJ1-1,ASSAAGHRSEAF
-,TRBV14,TRBJ1-4,ASSQGGTGGVQLF
few,TRBV7-6,TRBJ1-2,ASSLVSGQGNYGYT
once,TRBV6-5,TRBJ2-3,ASSYSGGDTQY
once,TRBV7-9,TRBJ1-1,ASSSPGGGDTEAF
-,TRBV6-5,TRBJ2-2,ASSFTRNTGELF
-,TRBV6-1,TRBJ2-7,ASSEPPSSYEQY
-,TRBV7-3,TRBJ2-2,ASSLEGQGGELF
once,TRBV20-1,TRBJ1-2,SASKRGTAYGYT
-,TRBV6-6,TRBJ1-1,ASRPGTEAF
once,TRBV30,TRBJ2-2,AWANTGELF
-,TRBV10-2,TRBJ1-5,ASMQGASNQPQH
-,TRBV5-1,TRBJ2-5,ASSGASGSLETQY
-,TRBV27,TRBJ2-7,ASSSYPVTGLHEQY
-,TRBV6-5,TRBJ1-1,ASSFRGVMNTEAF
-,TRBV5-1,TRBJ1-2,ASSLGAHYGYT
-,TRBV19,TRBJ1-2,ASSSRRTGYT
-,TRBV5-1,TRBJ2-7,ASRDTGGEQY
-,TRBV29-1,TRBJ2-1,SVEGGRRLPVSEQF
-,TRBV21-1,TRBJ1-1,ASSKARGGCHNTEAF
-,TRBV5-4,TRBJ2-5,ASSTLEAGGETQY
-,TRBV2,TRBJ2-7,ASKITGGVYEQY
-,TRBV4-1,TRBJ1-1,ASSQEPQVYTEAF